This entry lists 24 T cell receptor beta chains sequenced from one sample in a study of OX40 agonist ivuxolimab in advanced cancers. Sequencing was performed with immunoSEQ multiplex PCR; in TCRdb, only in-frame clones are kept and a portion is missing. The profile covers over 55,000 clones, with 77% appearing a single time and around 5.9% taken by the ten largest. The specimen comprised CD4+ or CD8+ T cells sorted from blood, sampled in a trial of the OX40 agonist ivuxolimab. The source of these receptors is an adult with an advanced solid tumor such as melanoma, head and neck, liver or kidney cancer.

V and J are TRBV28 and TRBJ1-1; 7 nucleotides line up with TRBD1. The junction had 9 bases not matched to a gene; V was cut back by 3 bases and J by 5 bases. Germline-derived CDR1 and CDR2 are MDHEN and SYDVKM. The CDR3 is 15 residues long. The CDR3 DNA reads TGTGCCAGCAGTTTGGGCAGGGGGGGCTGGACTGAAGCTTTCTTT. This codes for CASSLGRGGWTEAFF.

The rearrangement joins TRBV5-4 to TRBJ2-1; possible D gene TRBD1, 6 bases. V dropped 4 bases and J dropped 7 bases, with 18 bases sitting between them. The CDR3 is made up of 15 amino acids. Germline values: CDR1 SGHNT, CDR2 YYREEE (reference sequence). The CDR3 loop is CASSAGTTARNEQFF. The CDR3 nucleotides read TGTGCCAGCAGCGCAGGGACAACCGCTCGGAATGAGCAGTTCTTC.

This chain joins TRBV27 and TRBJ2-1; 12 bases map to TRBD2. V dropped 2 bases and J dropped 6; count of bases not matched to a gene: 8. The CDR3 covers 17 residues. The germline V gene has CDR1 MNHEY and CDR2 SMNVEV (reference sequence). CDR3 sequence: CASSLSLAGGPANEQFF. Here the CDR3 DNA reads TGTGCCAGCAGTTTAAGCCTAGCGGGGGGGCCCGCCAATGAGCAGTTCTTC.

This clone was recorded a few times. The chain combines TRBV12-5 with TRBJ1-2; possible D gene TRBD1, 5 bases. Trimming took off 1 base at V and 2 bases at J, with 17 bases between the two ends. The CDR3 spans 17 residues. Per the germline V gene, CDR1 is LGHNT and CDR2 is FRNRAP. Here the CDR3 DNA reads TGTGCTAGTGGTTTGGGAACGACGGGGCTTGAAAACTATGGCTACACCTTC. It codes for CASGLGTTGLENYGYTF.

This clone was seen just once. The chain is built from TRBV10-3 and TRBJ2-7; TRBD1 or TRBD2 may be the D gene (5 bases each). This CDR3 has 12 residues. With 11 bases removed from V and 3 bases from J, the gap between germline ends came to 14 bases. Germline lookup yields CDR1 ENHRY and CDR2 SYGVKD. CDR3 region: CASGDGYYEQYF. The CDR3 DNA reads TGTGCCTCCGGGGACGGATACTACGAGCAGTACTTC.

V is TRBV4-2 and J is TRBJ1-6, with a tentative D call TRBD1 (5 bases). Germline assignment: CDR1 LGHNA and CDR2 YNFKEQ. The CDR3 spans 16 residues. V lost 1 base and J 8 bases, leaving 15 bases between the germline ends. CDR3 nucleotide sequence: TGTGCCAGCAGCCAAGGTGCAGGGACCGGTTATTCACCCCTCCACTTT. It specifies CASSQGAGTGYSPLHF.

This chain joins TRBV10-2 and TRBJ1-2; 9 nucleotides agree with TRBD1. The CDR3 has 14 residues. Germline V gene data show CDR1 as WSHSY and CDR2 as SAAADI. V lost 4 bases to trimming and J lost 5 bases; unmatched junction nucleotides: 5. The CDR3 region has the DNA TGCGCCAGCAGTGTCCCCGGGACAGGGTATGGCTACACCTTC. Protein: CASSVPGTGYGYTF.

The CDR3 DNA reads as TGCGCCAGCAGCGTTGGGGGGACAGAAGAGACCCAGTACTTC. Translation: CASSVGGTEETQYF. V usage is TRBV5-1 and J usage is TRBJ2-5; D possibly corresponds to TRBD1 (7 bases). The CDR3 consists of 14 residues. CDR1 is SGHRS and CDR2 is YFSETQ in the germline V gene. V was pared by 4 bases and J by 3 bases, with 13 bases between.

The chain recombines TRBV7-9 with TRBJ1-4; 8 nucleotides match TRBD1. Germline-derived CDR1 and CDR2 are SEHNR and FQNEAQ (reference sequence). V gave up 5 bases and J gave up 5 bases; unmatched junction bases: 7. The CDR3 is 15 residues long. The CDR3 here is CASSIGQGRNEKLFF. For the CDR3, the DNA is TGTGCCAGCAGCATTGGACAGGGAAGGAATGAAAAACTGTTTTTT. The full variable domain, its missing parts supplied by reference TRBV7-9 and TRBJ1-4, is DTGVSQNPRHKITKRGQNVTFRCDPISEHNRLYWYRQTLGQGPEFLTYFQNEAQLEKSRLLSDRFSAERPKGSFSTLEIQRTEQGDSAMYLCASSIGQGRNEKLFFGSGTQLSVL.

The chain carries TRBV12-5 and TRBJ2-3; D is ambiguous. The CDR3 covers 13 residues. Germline V gene lookup returns CDR1 LGHNT and CDR2 FRNRAP. V lost 1 base and J lost 0, with 2 bases in between. DNA of the CDR3: TGTGCTAGTGGTTTGGGGAGCACAGATACGCAGTATTTT. Translated: CASGLGSTDTQYF.

V usage is TRBV30 and J usage is TRBJ1-4, with 9 positions matching TRBD1. The J segment lost 8 bases and the V segment lost 1 base, leaving 5 bases of the junction unmatched. The CDR3 is 14 residues long. Germline V gene sequence: CDR1 GTSNPN, CDR2 SVGIG (reference sequence). This CDR3 is CAWSGTGGFEKLFF. The DNA for the CDR3 is TGTGCCTGGAGTGGTACAGGGGGCTTCGAAAAACTGTTTTTT.

This chain uses TRBV18 with TRBJ1-6; a possible D gene is TRBD1 (6 bases). This CDR3 region has 15 residues. Per the germline V gene, CDR1 is KGHSH and CDR2 is LQKENI. Deletions cut 3 bases from V and 8 bases from J, with 14 bases between. The CDR3 coding sequence is TGTGCCAGCTCACCCGTAACAGGGATGGATTCACCCCTCCACTTT. Its protein product is CASSPVTGMDSPLHF.

The chain is built from TRBV20-1 and TRBJ2-1; no firm D call. V was cut by 6 bases and J by 5 bases, with 8 bases left in between. CDR3 length equals 11 residues. Germline V gives CDR1 DFQATT, CDR2 SNEGSKA (reference sequence). CDR3 nucleotide sequence: TGCAGTGCCGGACGAAACAATGAGCAGTTCTTC. It specifies CSAGRNNEQFF.

The chain employs TRBV7-8 and TRBJ1-4; D is unclear. The CDR3 sequence is 16 residues long. Germline V gives CDR1 SGHVS, CDR2 FQNEAQ. V was pared by 0 bases and J by 8 bases, with 16 bases between. The CDR3 spells CASSLALGRAREKLFF. CDR3 DNA sequence: TGTGCCAGCAGCTTAGCGCTGGGGAGGGCTCGAGAAAAACTGTTTTTT.

The chain couples TRBV11-2 to TRBJ1-2; tentative D call: TRBD1 (5 bases). The CDR3 extends over 11 amino acids. V lost 1 base to trimming and J lost 13 bases, with 10 bases between them. CDR1 is SGHAT, CDR2 FQNNGV, per germline. DNA for the CDR3: TGTGCCAGCAGCTTAGGGGGGTCTGGCACCTTC. Protein sequence: CASSLGGSGTF.

The V gene is TRBV11-2, the J gene TRBJ2-5, with 9 bases identical to TRBD1. The J call may not be correct, given that the DNA end is closer to TRBJ2-7. Germline assignment: CDR1 SGHAT and CDR2 FQNNGV. CDR3 size: 15 residues. CDR3 amino acids: CASRAPGQGPYEQYF. The CDR3 DNA is TGTGCCAGCAGAGCTCCGGGACAGGGTCCTTACGAGCAGTACTTC.

The V gene is TRBV29-1, the J gene TRBJ1-2; D unclear. V dropped 4 bases and J dropped 7 bases, with 13 bases sitting between them. The CDR3 is made up of 12 amino acids. Germline loops: CDR1 SQVTM, CDR2 ANQGSEA. The CDR3 coding sequence is TGCAGCGTTGGAAGGGATTACGGTGGCTACACCTTC. Translation gives CSVGRDYGGYTF.

V usage is TRBV5-1 and J usage is TRBJ2-7; 10 bases fit TRBD1. V dropped 4 bases and J dropped 2; count of bases not matched to a gene: 3. Germline V gene sequence: CDR1 SGHRS, CDR2 YFSETQ. The CDR3 is 14 residues long. CDR3 sequence: CASSTGQGTYEQYF. For the CDR3, the DNA is TGCGCCAGCAGCACGGGACAGGGGACCTACGAGCAGTACTTC.

The CDR3 DNA follows: TGTGCCAGCAGCTTCTCTAGCGGGGTCTCCTACAATGAGCAGTTCTTC. Protein: CASSFSSGVSYNEQFF. The rearrangement joins TRBV5-6 to TRBJ2-1, with TRBD2 matching over 9 bases. This CDR3 is built from 16 residues. CDR1 is SGHDT, CDR2 YYEEEE, per germline. Trimming cost V 2 bases and J 0 bases; bases outside gene matches: 3. The variable domain in full, completed from reference TRBV5-6 and TRBJ2-1, reads DAGVTQSPTHLIKTRGQQVTLRCSPKSGHDTVSWYQQALGQGPQFIFQYYEEEERQRGNFPDRFSGHQFPNYSSELNVNALLLGDSALYLCASSFSSGVSYNEQFFGPGTRLTVL.

The chain carries TRBV5-8 and TRBJ2-5, with 11 bases fitting TRBD1. Germline V gene data show CDR1 as SGHTS and CDR2 as YDEGEE. The CDR3 contains 15 residues. Trimming at V came to 4 bases and at J to 5 bases, leaving 7 bases not matched to a gene. The CDR3 DNA reads as TGTGCCAGCAGCCCTGGACAGGGGGCATACGAGACCCAGTACTTC. Translating it yields CASSPGQGAYETQYF.

The chain has TRBV4-3 and TRBJ1-2; tentative D call: TRBD1 (6 bases). V dropped 2 bases and J dropped 5 bases, with 12 bases sitting between them. CDR1 LGHNA and CDR2 YSLEER come from the germline V gene. The length of the CDR3 is 14 residues. The CDR3 protein is CASSQIRGGYGYTF. The DNA of the CDR3 is TGCGCCAGCAGCCAAATAAGGGGGGGATATGGCTACACCTTC.

This clone appeared once. The V gene is TRBV28, the J gene TRBJ1-1; no definite D call. The ends were cut back, 5 bases at V and 1 base at J, with 11 bases in the middle. Germline V lookup: CDR1 MDHEN, CDR2 SYDVKM. This CDR3 region has 14 residues. In DNA form, the CDR3 reads TGTGCCAGCAGTCCGACAAATTGGAACACTGAAGCTTTCTTT. Protein sequence: CASSPTNWNTEAFF.

This clone occurred a few times. The V and J genes are TRBV4-1 and TRBJ2-3; possibly TRBD2 for D (7 bases). The CDR3 is 17 residues long. Germline V gene lookup returns CDR1 MGHRA and CDR2 YSYEKL. V shed 0 bases and J shed 6 bases, with 19 bases lying between them. CDR3 protein: CASSQDRRRGLGDTQYF. CDR3 DNA: TGCGCCAGCAGCCAAGATAGGAGGCGGGGGCTGGGGGATACGCAGTATTTT.

The chain recombines TRBV5-1 with TRBJ2-1; perhaps TRBD1 as D (5 bases). The V gene lost 1 base and the J gene lost 7 bases, with 12 bases spanning the gap. The CDR3 length is 14 residues. The V gene's germline CDR1 is SGHRS and CDR2 YFSETQ. The CDR3: CASSLNGRVNEQFF. The CDR3, as DNA: TGCGCCAGCAGCTTGAATGGCAGGGTAAATGAGCAGTTCTTC. Looking up the rest from reference TRBV5-1 and TRBJ2-1 gives the full variable domain: KAGVTQTPRYLIKTRGQQVTLSCSPISGHRSVSWYQQTPGQGLQFLFEYFSETQRNKGNFPGRFSGRQFSNSRSEMNVSTLELGDSALYLCASSLNGRVNEQFFGPGTRLTVL.